These 23 T cell receptor beta chains came from one sample sequenced in a study of cytomegalovirus exposure and HLA in healthy donors. Amplification used 60 Vbeta primers and 13 Jbeta primers. Profiling relied on immunoSEQ multiplex PCR, and the TCRdb table lists in-frame clones only, not all of them. The sample's table shows 70,000 to 100,000 clones. The sequenced sample consisted of PBMCs. The origin of the receptors is a girl aged 5 to 17 in good health and CMV-seropositive.

This chain connects TRBV4-2 to TRBJ1-2, with 7 bases identical to TRBD1. The CDR3 consists of 13 residues. J gave up 8 bases and V 4 bases, and 7 bases lay outside the gene matches. The germline CDR1 and CDR2 sequences are LGHNA and YNFKEQ. The CDR3 sequence: CASSPDRLGGYTF. As DNA, the CDR3 is TGTGCCAGCAGCCCGGACAGGCTGGGGGGCTACACCTTC.

The rearrangement joins TRBV6-1 to TRBJ2-7; maybe TRBD1 (6 bases). Germline V CDR1 and CDR2: MNHNS, SASEGT. CDR3 length: 16 residues. V lost 2 bases to trimming and J lost 4 bases, with 18 bases between them. CDR3 nucleotides: TGTGCCAGCAGTGAAAGGGAAGGACGGACAGCATACGAGCAGTACTTC. Translated, it gives CASSEREGRTAYEQYF.

The V call is TRBV6-4, the J call TRBJ2-7, with 7 positions matching TRBD1. The CDR3 consists of 15 residues. Losses at the gene ends were 6 bases for V and 3 bases for J; bases not matched to a gene: 11. Per the germline V gene, CDR1 is MRHNA and CDR2 is SNTAGT. The CDR3 DNA follows: TGTGCCAGCAGGGGTACCGGGACAGAGAGCTACGAGCAGTACGTC. It specifies CASRGTGTESYEQYV.

The chain carries TRBV4-3 and TRBJ2-5; TRBD2 aligns across 16 bases. From germline, CDR1 is LGHNA and CDR2 YSLEER. V dropped 0 bases and J dropped 5; count of bases not matched to a gene: 9. The CDR3 spans 19 residues. The CDR3 region is CASSQEGLAGGPVAETQYF. The CDR3 DNA reads as TGCGCCAGCAGCCAAGAGGGACTAGCGGGGGGGCCCGTCGCTGAGACCCAGTACTTC.

The chain joins TRBV9 to TRBJ2-3, with D possibly matching TRBD1 (6 bases). There are 16 residues in the CDR3. Germline loops: CDR1 SGDLS, CDR2 YYNGEE. V dropped 2 bases and J dropped 2 bases, with 15 bases sitting between them. CDR3 bases: TGTGCCAGCAGCGTTGGGACACTAAGGGTCACAGATACGCAGTATTTT. It specifies CASSVGTLRVTDTQYF.

V and J are TRBV18 and TRBJ1-6; TRBD1 aligns across 7 bases. The CDR3 has 16 residues. Trimming cost V 2 bases and J 8 bases; bases outside gene matches: 9. From germline, CDR1 is KGHSH and CDR2 LQKENI. Here the CDR3 reads CASSPASRQGDSPLHF. The CDR3 DNA reads as TGTGCCAGCTCACCAGCCTCTAGACAGGGCGATTCACCCCTCCACTTT. Combining the CDR3 with reference TRBV18 and TRBJ1-6 gives the whole variable domain NAGVMQNPRHLVRRRGQEARLRCSPMKGHSHVYWYRQLPEEGLKFMVYLQKENIIDESGMPKERFSAEFPKEGPSILRIQQVVRGDSAAYFCASSPASRQGDSPLHFGNGTRLTVT.

Points on this clone: An end of the junction does not agree with germline; a read error may underlie this. This chain links TRBV11-2 with TRBJ2-5; D unresolved. The CDR3 loop spans 13 amino acids. Germline CDR1 is SGHAT and CDR2 is FQNNGV. CDR3 amino acids: CASREWRVENQYF. In nucleotides, the CDR3 is TGTGCCAGCAGAGAGTGGAGAGTTGAGAACCAGTACTTC.

The chain carries TRBV7-6 and TRBJ2-2; weak D call: TRBD2 (5 bases). The germline gives CDR1 SGHVS, CDR2 FNYEAQ. The CDR3 is made up of 17 amino acids. Trimming left V 5 bases short and J 0 bases short, with 16 bases between. The CDR3 DNA reads TGTGCCAGCAGCGCTAGGATGAGGGTCGCGAACACCGGGGAGCTGTTTTTT. Translating gives CASSARMRVANTGELFF.

V and J are TRBV6-1 and TRBJ2-1, with TRBD2 matching over 7 bases. Germline V lookup: CDR1 MNHNS, CDR2 SASEGT. The CDR3 length is 15 residues. Trimming cost V 6 bases and J 4 bases; bases outside gene matches: 9. The CDR3 spells CASRGWGGGYNEQFF. The CDR3 nucleotides read TGTGCCAGCAGGGGGTGGGGCGGGGGTTACAATGAGCAGTTCTTC.

The rearrangement links TRBV29-1 to TRBJ1-5; no definite D call. The CDR3 sequence is 12 residues long. Trimming removed 4 bases at V and 8 bases at J, with 12 bases between. Germline values: CDR1 SQVTM, CDR2 ANQGSEA. The CDR3 is CSVGGVGEPQHF. DNA of the CDR3: TGCAGCGTTGGGGGAGTCGGGGAGCCCCAGCATTTT.

J is TRBJ2-2 and V is TRBV25-1; tentatively, D is TRBD2 (7 bases). This CDR3 region has 15 residues. Trimming took 7 bases from V and 4 from J, leaving 16 bases between them. Germline assignment: CDR1 MGHDK and CDR2 SYGVNS. CDR3 nucleotides: TGTGCCAGCACGGGGTTTAGGGGGGGCACCGGGGAGCTGTTTTTT. Its translation: CASTGFRGGTGELFF.

The rearrangement links TRBV15 to TRBJ1-4; possibly TRBD1 for D (5 bases). The CDR3 totals 13 residues. Germline CDR1 LNHNV, CDR2 YYDKDF (reference sequence). Trimming removed 4 bases at V and 8 bases at J, with 11 bases between. The CDR3 is CATSIPGGEKLFF. CDR3 coding DNA: TGTGCCACCAGCATCCCGGGGGGGGAAAAACTGTTTTTT.

V usage is TRBV5-1 and J usage is TRBJ2-7; 8 bases match TRBD1. Per the germline V gene, CDR1 is SGHRS and CDR2 is YFSETQ. The junction had 8 bases not matched to a gene; V was cut back by 1 base and J by 5 bases. The CDR3 has 15 residues. As DNA, the CDR3 is TGCGCCAGCAGCTTGAACGGACAGGGATGGGACGAGCAGTACTTC. Translating gives CASSLNGQGWDEQYF.

The chain employs TRBV4-2 and TRBJ2-3; no firm D call. CDR3 length: 13 amino acids. V was cut by 8 bases and J by 0 bases, with 9 bases left in between. The germline V gene has CDR1 LGHNA and CDR2 YNFKEQ. CDR3 coding DNA: TGTGCCAGCTCCCTGACAAGCACAGATACGCAGTATTTT. This gives the protein CASSLTSTDTQYF.

V is TRBV11-3 and J is TRBJ1-6; D unresolved. Trimming took off 8 bases at V and 7 bases at J, with 9 bases between the two ends. The CDR3 runs to 12 residues. Germline CDR1 reads SGHNT; CDR2 reads YENEEA. DNA of the CDR3: TGTGCCAGCTCGTTACTGAATTCACCCCTCCACTTT. It specifies CASSLLNSPLHF.

The V gene is TRBV5-7, the J gene TRBJ2-4, with unresolved D. TRBV5-7 qualifies as an ORF whose function is uncertain. V was trimmed by 0 bases and J by 0 bases, leaving 10 bases between them. CDR3 length equals 16 residues. This CDR3 reads CASSLVGQKAKNIQYF. The CDR3 DNA is TGTGCCAGCAGCTTGGTTGGGCAGAAAGCCAAAAACATTCAGTACTTC.

The V and J genes are TRBV5-4 and TRBJ1-5; no reliable D call. Germline assignment: CDR1 SGHNT and CDR2 YYREEE (reference sequence). Deletions cut 4 bases from V and 4 bases from J, with 9 bases between. There are 13 residues in the CDR3. The CDR3 loop reads CASSSEGNQPQHF. CDR3 coding DNA: TGTGCCAGCAGCAGCGAGGGTAATCAGCCCCAGCATTTT.

This chain uses TRBV7-2 with TRBJ1-2, with D possibly TRBD1 on 5 matching bases. The germline gives CDR1 SGHTA, CDR2 FQGNSA. CDR3 size: 14 residues. Trimming removed 1 base at V and 5 bases at J, with 11 bases between. The CDR3: CASSLGQSPYGYTF. The CDR3 DNA sequence: TGTGCCAGCAGCTTAGGACAGAGTCCATATGGCTACACCTTC.

The chain has TRBV4-1 and TRBJ1-2; 9 bases align to TRBD1. This CDR3 contains 17 residues. The germline gives CDR1 MGHRA, CDR2 YSYEKL. With 3 bases clipped from V and 3 bases from J, the junction kept 11 bases outside the gene matches. Here the CDR3 DNA reads TGCGCCAGCAGCCAGCTCCCCGGACAGGGGCAACACTATGGCTACACCTTC. It encodes CASSQLPGQGQHYGYTF.

This rearrangement joins TRBV4-1 to TRBJ2-3; 8 bases fit TRBD1. Unmatched junction bases numbered 9, after V lost 0 bases and J lost 1 base. CDR1 and CDR2 from the germline V gene are MGHRA and YSYEKL. The CDR3 contains 18 residues. CDR3 residues: CASSQDPRQGSRTDTQYF. The DNA for the CDR3 is TGCGCCAGCAGCCAAGACCCGCGACAGGGGTCGCGCACAGATACGCAGTATTTT.

V usage is TRBV18 and J usage is TRBJ1-3, with D perhaps TRBD1 (5 bases). Trimming cost V 4 bases and J 1 base, with 14 bases left between them. The CDR3 consists of 16 residues. Germline CDR1 KGHSH, CDR2 LQKENI. The CDR3 loop is CASSLSAQGSGNTIYF. The DNA of the CDR3 is TGTGCCAGCTCACTTTCGGCTCAGGGATCTGGAAACACCATATATTTT.

V and J are TRBV4-2 and TRBJ1-2; 9 bases line up with TRBD1. Trimming took 4 bases from V and 5 from J; bases not matched to a gene: 11. Germline loops: CDR1 LGHNA, CDR2 YNFKEQ. This CDR3 has 16 residues. The CDR3 DNA reads as TGTGCCAGCAGCCCCACATTAGGGGACAGGGAGTATGGCTACACCTTC. Translation gives CASSPTLGDREYGYTF.

This sequence joins TRBV6-6 and TRBJ2-3; D may be TRBD2 (6 bases). V was shortened by 5 bases and J by 6 bases, with 6 bases between the two germline ends. This CDR3 has 11 amino acids. Germline CDR1 MNHNY, CDR2 SVGAGI (reference sequence). CDR3 sequence: CASSRGDTQYF. The CDR3 nucleotides read TGTGCCAGCAGTCGGGGGGATACGCAGTATTTT.